A single sample gave rise to the 10 T cell receptor beta chains below, sequenced in a study of blood T cell repertoires in COVID-19. Only in-frame clones appear in the TCRdb table, and some are missing; sequencing was by immunoSEQ multiplex PCR. This table holds 450,000 to 500,000 clones, 80% to 90% found once. Sequenced: peripheral blood. These receptors were collected from a human donor in a cohort sampled during active COVID-19.

The chain couples TRBV28 to TRBJ1-2; D ambiguous. The CDR3 consists of 12 residues. Germline V gene lookup returns CDR1 MDHEN and CDR2 SYDVKM. Between the trimmed V and J ends, which lost 8 bases and 7 bases, there was a span of 14 bases. Here the CDR3 reads CASEEGGGGYTF. CDR3 nucleotides: TGTGCCAGCGAGGAGGGAGGAGGTGGCTACACCTTC.

The V call is TRBV6-5, the J call TRBJ1-2, with D perhaps TRBD1 (6 bases). The V gene's germline CDR1 is MNHEY and CDR2 SVGAGI. This CDR3 comprises 12 residues. Trimming shortened V by 7 bases and J by 8 bases, and 14 bases separated the two germline ends. The CDR3 DNA reads as TGTGCCAGCACCCAACAGGGAAGCGGCTACACCTTC. Translated, it gives CASTQQGSGYTF.

This clone occurred once. The chain carries TRBV3-1 (or the pseudogene TRBV3-2) and TRBJ2-5; 8 bases agree with TRBD2. Per germline, CDR1 LGHDT and CDR2 YNNKEL (reference sequence). The CDR3 is made up of 15 amino acids. Trimming took 0 bases from V and 4 from J; bases not matched to a gene: 4. This chain's CDR3 is CASSQELAGGETQYF. CDR3 bases: TGTGCCAGCAGCCAAGAGCTAGCGGGCGGAGAGACCCAGTACTTC.

The chain combines TRBV30 with TRBJ2-3, with TRBD2 identical over 11 bases. The CDR3 length is 17 residues. V lost 0 bases, J lost 0 bases, and 5 bases stayed unmatched. Germline CDR1 GTSNPN, CDR2 SVGIG (reference sequence). CDR3 sequence reads: CAWSVRRTSGSTDTQYF. The CDR3 DNA is TGTGCCTGGAGTGTACGAAGGACTAGCGGGAGCACAGATACGCAGTATTTT.

The count of this clone is one. The rearrangement uses TRBV2 and TRBJ2-3; TRBD2 agrees at 12 bases. V was pared by 6 bases and J by 4 bases, with 8 bases of the junction left unmatched. Per germline, CDR1 SNHLY and CDR2 FYNNEI. The CDR3 is made up of 16 amino acids. CDR3 protein: CASSFSSGRASDTQYF. The DNA for the CDR3 is TGTGCCAGCAGCTTCTCTAGCGGGAGGGCCTCAGATACGCAGTATTTT.

The chain carries TRBV7-9 and TRBJ2-3, with 12 bases aligning to TRBD1. Germline V gives CDR1 SEHNR, CDR2 FQNEAQ (reference sequence). The CDR3 is 14 amino acids. V shed 5 bases and J 6 bases; nucleotides not matched to a gene: 3. The CDR3 region is CASSQGQGADTQYF. DNA for the CDR3: TGTGCCAGCAGCCAGGGACAGGGGGCTGATACGCAGTATTTT.

This clone was recorded only once. This rearrangement joins TRBV19 to TRBJ2-1, with 10 nucleotides matching TRBD2. CDR3 length equals 16 residues. Per the germline V gene, CDR1 is LNHDA and CDR2 is SQIVND (reference sequence). V was pared by 6 bases and J by 8 bases, with 13 bases of the junction left unmatched. CDR3 DNA sequence: TGTGCCAGTAGCCCTCCAAAGCGGGAGGGCCCCCATGAGCAGTTCTTC. Translation gives CASSPPKREGPHEQFF.

This clone was seen more than once but under ten times. This chain joins TRBV7-2 and TRBJ1-2; 7 bases match TRBD1. V was pared by 1 base and J by 2 bases, with 4 bases of the junction left unmatched. CDR1 is SGHTA, CDR2 FQGNSA, per germline. There are 15 residues in the CDR3. The CDR3 bases are TGTGCCAGCAGCTTAGAGACAGGGACCAACTATGGCTACACCTTC. Amino acid sequence: CASSLETGTNYGYTF.

J is TRBJ1-2 and V is TRBV11-2, with D unresolved. Per the germline V gene, CDR1 is SGHAT and CDR2 is FQNNGV. V was pared by 3 bases and J by 4 bases, with 9 bases between. CDR3 length equals 13 residues. The CDR3 sequence is CASSFPGSYGYTF. The CDR3 bases are TGTGCCAGCAGCTTCCCGGGATCCTATGGCTACACCTTC.

This clone came up a few times. The J gene is TRBJ1-3, the V gene TRBV28; D gene ambiguous. The germline V and J ends were trimmed by 7 bases and 0 bases, with 10 bases remaining between them. Germline-derived CDR1 and CDR2 are MDHEN and SYDVKM. The CDR3 contains 14 residues. The chain's CDR3 is CASNAYSSGNTIYF. CDR3 nucleotides: TGTGCCAGCAATGCCTATAGCTCTGGAAACACCATATATTTT.